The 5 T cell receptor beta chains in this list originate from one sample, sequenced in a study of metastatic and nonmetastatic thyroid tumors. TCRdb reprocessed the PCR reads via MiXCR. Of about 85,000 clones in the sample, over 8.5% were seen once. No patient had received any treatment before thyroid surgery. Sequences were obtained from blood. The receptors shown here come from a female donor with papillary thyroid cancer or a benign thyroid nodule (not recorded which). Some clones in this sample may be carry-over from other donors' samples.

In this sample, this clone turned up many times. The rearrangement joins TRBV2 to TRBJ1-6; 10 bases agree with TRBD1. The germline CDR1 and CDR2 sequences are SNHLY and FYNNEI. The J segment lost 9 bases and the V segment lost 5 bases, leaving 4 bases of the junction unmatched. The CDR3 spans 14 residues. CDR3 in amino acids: CASSPGQGFSPLHF. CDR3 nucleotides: TGTGCCAGCAGTCCGGGACAGGGGTTTTCACCCCTCCACTTT.

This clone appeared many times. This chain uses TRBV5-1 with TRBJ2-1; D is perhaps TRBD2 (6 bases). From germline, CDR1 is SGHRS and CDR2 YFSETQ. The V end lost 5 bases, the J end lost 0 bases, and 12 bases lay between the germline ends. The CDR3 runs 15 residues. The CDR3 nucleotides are TGCGCCAGCAGTCCCTACGGGGGCTCCTACAATGAGCAGTTCTTC. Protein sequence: CASSPYGGSYNEQFF. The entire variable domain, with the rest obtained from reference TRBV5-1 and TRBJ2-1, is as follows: KAGVTQTPRYLIKTRGQQVTLSCSPISGHRSVSWYQQTPGQGLQFLFEYFSETQRNKGNFPGRFSGRQFSNSRSEMNVSTLELGDSALYLCASSPYGGSYNEQFFGPGTRLTVL.

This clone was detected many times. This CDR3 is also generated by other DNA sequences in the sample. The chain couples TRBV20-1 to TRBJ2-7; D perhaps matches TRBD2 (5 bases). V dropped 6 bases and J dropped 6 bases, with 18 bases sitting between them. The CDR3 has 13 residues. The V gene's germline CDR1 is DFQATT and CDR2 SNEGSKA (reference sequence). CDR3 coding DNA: TGCAGTGCAGCGAGATCGGGGTACGGCGAGCAGTACTTC. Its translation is CSAARSGYGEQYF.

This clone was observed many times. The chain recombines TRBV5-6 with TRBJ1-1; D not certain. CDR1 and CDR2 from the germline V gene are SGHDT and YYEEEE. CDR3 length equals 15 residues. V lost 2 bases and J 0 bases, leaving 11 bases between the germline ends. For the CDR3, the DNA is TGTGCCAGCAGCTTTCTAGGACGGATGAACACTGAAGCTTTCTTT. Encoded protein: CASSFLGRMNTEAFF.

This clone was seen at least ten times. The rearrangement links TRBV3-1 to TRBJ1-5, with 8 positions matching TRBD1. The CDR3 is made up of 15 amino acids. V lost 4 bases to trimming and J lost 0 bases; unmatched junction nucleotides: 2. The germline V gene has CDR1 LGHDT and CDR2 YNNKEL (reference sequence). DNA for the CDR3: TGTGCCAGCAGCCGGGACAGGTATAGCAATCAGCCCCAGCATTTT. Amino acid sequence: CASSRDRYSNQPQHF.